The 5 T cell receptor beta chains below were found in one sample sequenced in a study of T cell changes during pregnancy in multiple sclerosis. The assay was immunoSEQ multiplex PCR, and TCRdb's table has in-frame clones only and misses some. The top ten hold approximately 1.5% of the sample, which has about 120,000 clones, roughly 90% seen once. The source material was peripheral blood, sampled in the third trimester of pregnancy. All receptors derive from a female donor with multiple sclerosis, enrolled in a pregnancy study.

CDR3 amino acids: CASSISSGGLYEQFF. DNA for the CDR3: TGTGCCAGTAGTATATCTAGCGGGGGGCTGTACGAGCAGTTCTTC. The chain combines TRBV19 with TRBJ2-1; TRBD2 matches 11 bases. CDR1 and CDR2 from the germline V gene are LNHDA and SQIVND (reference sequence). This CDR3 is built from 15 residues. The V and J ends lost 2 bases and 10 bases, in that order; junction bases with no gene match: 7.

The chain joins TRBV9 to TRBJ1-1, with a possible D match to TRBD1 (6 bases). The germline V gene encodes CDR1 SGDLS and CDR2 YYNGEE. V was clipped by 0 bases and J by 3 bases, with 12 bases between them. The CDR3 loop spans 15 amino acids. CDR3 bases: TGTGCCAGCAGCGTAGGAACTCGACAGGACACTGAAGCTTTCTTT. Its translation: CASSVGTRQDTEAFF.

V and J are TRBV7-6 and TRBJ1-1; D gene uncertain. Germline V gives CDR1 SGHVS, CDR2 FNYEAQ. V was trimmed by 4 bases and J by 0 bases, leaving 6 bases between them. The CDR3 loop spans 13 amino acids. The CDR3 protein is CASSYSMNTEAFF. DNA for the CDR3: TGTGCCAGCAGCTACAGCATGAACACTGAAGCTTTCTTT. Combining the CDR3 with reference TRBV7-6 and TRBJ1-1 gives the whole variable domain GAGVSQSPRYKVTKRGQDVALRCDPISGHVSLYWYRQALGQGPEFLTYFNYEAQQDKSGLPNDRFSAERPEGSISTLTIQRTEQRDSAMYRCASSYSMNTEAFFGQGTRLTVV.

The V gene is TRBV7-9, the J gene TRBJ2-1; weak D call: TRBD1 (6 bases). Germline-derived CDR1 and CDR2 are SEHNR and FQNEAQ (reference sequence). This CDR3 has 15 residues. Trimming cost V 5 bases and J 5 bases, with 16 bases left between them. The CDR3 nucleotides read TGTGCCAGCAGCCGAATTTCCGGGACACACAATGAGCAGTTCTTC. As protein: CASSRISGTHNEQFF. Combining the CDR3 with reference TRBV7-9 and TRBJ2-1 gives the whole variable domain DTGVSQNPRHKITKRGQNVTFRCDPISEHNRLYWYRQTLGQGPEFLTYFQNEAQLEKSRLLSDRFSAERPKGSFSTLEIQRTEQGDSAMYLCASSRISGTHNEQFFGPGTRLTVL.

J is TRBJ2-7 and V is TRBV4-1, with TRBD1 matching over 12 bases. The CDR3 is made up of 15 amino acids. Trimming at V came to 3 bases and at J to 6 bases, leaving 6 bases not matched to a gene. Per germline, CDR1 MGHRA and CDR2 YSYEKL. CDR3 nucleotides: TGCGCCAGCAGCCAGGGACAGGGGGCAGTGGGCGAGCAGTACTTC. It specifies CASSQGQGAVGEQYF.